This TCR beta chain was identified during a study of vaccination effects on CD4 cells after COVID-19. Measured with immunoSEQ multiplex PCR; TCRdb has only the in-frame clones, and not every one. The sample shows tens of thousands of clones, roughly 79% of them seen only once. On this clone: Its antigen remains unidentified.

The study's findings and limits: The study found marked clonal contraction of infection- and vaccine-induced clones late after vaccination.

Germline V gives CDR1 SGHRS, CDR2 YFSETQ. The V and J ends lost 4 bases and 4 bases, in that order; junction bases with no gene match: 5. The CDR3 contains 14 residues. Viral peptide pools were used in the ViraFEST assay to expand antigen-specific CD4+ T cells, and sequencing came afterward. Cultured cells yielded isolated CD4+ T cells after 10 to 11 days. BNT162b2 vaccine or mRNA-1273 vaccine was given to participants in two doses. Every well housed more than 1.5 million PBMC, which grew in culture alongside around 10 IU/ml IL-2 and 8.5 to 10 ug/ml peptides. Cultures received IL-2 medium that replaced half the medium on days 3 and 7.

The receptor was isolated from a human donor who received a COVID-19 vaccine. The chain has TRBV5-1 and TRBJ2-3; the match to TRBD2 covers 8 bases. The sequencing used CD4+ T cells from PBMCs cultured with HCoV-OC43 spike peptides, collected after COVID-19 vaccination. Specified subset: HCoV-OC43 spike overlapping peptide pool stimulation. CDR3 in amino acids: CASSPGGSPDTQYF. DNA for the CDR3: TGCGCCAGCAGCCCGGGGGGGTCCCCAGATACGCAGTATTTT.